Described below is a single TCR beta chain sequence and its context. The data are from a study of control samples from healthy donors and cancer patients. CDR3 length: 15 amino acids. Trimming removed 3 bases from V and 6 bases from J; junction bases left unmatched: 8. Germline values: CDR1 MNHEY, CDR2 SVGEGT. Data came from immunoSEQ multiplex PCR; TCRdb stores just in-frame clones and leaves some out. The sample records 100,000 to 120,000 clones, more than 75% being singletons. The sequencing input was PBMCs. The chain joins TRBV6-2 or TRBV6-3 to TRBJ2-1; 7 bases match TRBD2. This TCR came from an older woman with lung cancer. The chain's CDR3 is CASSYSGGTFNEQFF. The CDR3 DNA sequence: TGTGCCAGCAGTTATTCGGGAGGTACGTTCAATGAGCAGTTCTTC.